Shown below are 12 T cell receptor beta chains from a single sample sequenced in a study of blood T cell repertoires in COVID-19. Clones were sequenced by immunoSEQ multiplex PCR, and TCRdb holds only the in-frame ones, with some missing. The sample gives around 220,000 clones, 70% to 90% of which show up once; approximately 14% is in the top ten. The sequencing sample was made of PBMCs or T cells enriched from blood (not recorded which). The source of these receptors is a woman between 45 and 65 years old with acute COVID-19.

The genes are TRBV7-9 and TRBJ1-5, with 8 bases lining up with TRBD1. The junction had 4 bases not matched to a gene; V was cut back by 6 bases and J by 0 bases. This CDR3 spans 15 amino acids. From germline, CDR1 is SEHNR and CDR2 FQNEAQ (reference sequence). CDR3 coding DNA: TGTGCCAGCAGTCCGACAGGGGATAGCAATCAGCCCCAGCATTTT. Its protein product is CASSPTGDSNQPQHF.

This chain joins TRBV28 and TRBJ1-4; D is perhaps TRBD1 (5 bases). The V gene's germline CDR1 is MDHEN and CDR2 SYDVKM. CDR3 length: 15 amino acids. Trimming pared 4 bases from V and 8 bases from J, leaving 17 bases between. CDR3 in amino acids: CASSSIQDAEEKLFF. CDR3 sequence (DNA): TGTGCCAGCAGTTCAATACAGGATGCAGAGGAAAAACTGTTTTTT.

J is TRBJ1-5 and V is TRBV27, with TRBD1 matching 7 bases. From germline, CDR1 is MNHEY and CDR2 SMNVEV (reference sequence). The CDR3 is 13 amino acids. The V and J ends lost 5 bases and 4 bases, in that order; junction bases with no gene match: 2. DNA of the CDR3: TGTGCCAGCAGTATCAGGGGGAATCAGCCCCAGCATTTT. Its translation is CASSIRGNQPQHF.

This rearrangement joins TRBV7-9 to TRBJ1-3; 7 positions agree with TRBD1. The ends lost 5 bases at V and 2 bases at J; junction bases unmatched: 6. Germline V lookup: CDR1 SEHNR, CDR2 FQNEAQ (reference sequence). This CDR3 spans 15 amino acids. Written as DNA, the CDR3 is TGTGCCAGCAGCCTAGGGACAGTCCCTGGAAACACCATATATTTT. Amino acids: CASSLGTVPGNTIYF.

The CDR3 loop is CAWSWDRGNEQFF. The CDR3 DNA follows: TGTGCCTGGAGTTGGGACAGGGGCAATGAGCAGTTCTTC. V gene TRBV30 combines with J gene TRBJ2-1; 10 bases align to TRBD1. Germline V gives CDR1 GTSNPN, CDR2 SVGIG (reference sequence). The CDR3 runs 13 residues. With V trimmed by 2 bases and J by 6 bases, 1 base remained unmatched.

This chain uses TRBV9 with TRBJ2-7; TRBD2 agrees at 7 bases. Looked up from germline, CDR1 is SGDLS and CDR2 is YYNGEE. The CDR3 runs 14 residues. Losses at the gene ends were 3 bases for V and 6 bases for J; bases not matched to a gene: 9. CDR3 bases: TGTGCCAGCAGCGAGGGGAGACTAGCTCCCGAGCAGTACTTC. It codes for CASSEGRLAPEQYF.

The rearrangement uses TRBV5-5 and TRBJ1-4; weak D call: TRBD1 (6 bases). This CDR3 contains 16 residues. Deletions cut 3 bases from V and 3 bases from J, with 15 bases between. CDR1 and CDR2 from the germline V gene are SGHKS and YYEKEE (reference sequence). The CDR3: CASSWGRTVPNEKLFF. The CDR3 DNA follows: TGTGCCAGCAGCTGGGGGCGGACAGTTCCTAATGAAAAACTGTTTTTT.

The chain has TRBV4-2 and TRBJ1-5; 8 nucleotides match TRBD1. CDR3 length: 18 residues. Germline CDR1 reads LGHNA; CDR2 reads YNFKEQ. Trimming at V came to 3 bases and at J to 4 bases, leaving 14 bases not matched to a gene. CDR3: CASSQRIAGTGGNQPQHF. CDR3 coding DNA: TGTGCCAGCAGCCAGCGGATCGCCGGGACAGGAGGGAATCAGCCCCAGCATTTT.

The J gene is TRBJ1-1, the V gene TRBV2; D is perhaps TRBD1 (6 bases). V dropped 1 base and J dropped 7 bases, with 13 bases sitting between them. The CDR3 is made up of 14 amino acids. From germline, CDR1 is SNHLY and CDR2 FYNNEI. The CDR3 coding sequence is TGTGCCAGCAGTGAAGGGACAGTCTACATTGAAGCTTTCTTT. Amino acids: CASSEGTVYIEAFF.

This chain uses TRBV28 with TRBJ2-1; D uncertain. Trimming removed 6 bases from V and 7 bases from J, with 13 bases in between. The CDR3 has 13 residues. Germline V lookup: CDR1 MDHEN, CDR2 SYDVKM. The DNA of the CDR3 is TGTGCCAGCAGCCGTCGACTGACGAATGAGCAGTTCTTC. This translates into CASSRRLTNEQFF.

The rearrangement links TRBV9 to TRBJ2-7; 12 bases align to TRBD1. Germline loops: CDR1 SGDLS, CDR2 YYNGEE. This CDR3 has 16 amino acids. V lost 4 bases to trimming and J lost 7 bases; unmatched junction nucleotides: 12. Here the CDR3 DNA reads TGTGCCAGCAGCCTCGCGGGACAGGGGGCGCCGGAGGAGCAGTACTTC. This gives the protein CASSLAGQGAPEEQYF.

The CDR3 region is CASSSGTGAYF. In DNA form, the CDR3 reads TGTGCCAGCAGTTCCGGGACAGGGGCCTACTTC. The chain links TRBV27 to TRBJ2-5, with 10 bases that match TRBD1. The germline V gene encodes CDR1 MNHEY and CDR2 SMNVEV (reference sequence). CDR3 size: 11 residues. V lost 4 bases, J lost 14 bases, and 4 bases stayed unmatched.